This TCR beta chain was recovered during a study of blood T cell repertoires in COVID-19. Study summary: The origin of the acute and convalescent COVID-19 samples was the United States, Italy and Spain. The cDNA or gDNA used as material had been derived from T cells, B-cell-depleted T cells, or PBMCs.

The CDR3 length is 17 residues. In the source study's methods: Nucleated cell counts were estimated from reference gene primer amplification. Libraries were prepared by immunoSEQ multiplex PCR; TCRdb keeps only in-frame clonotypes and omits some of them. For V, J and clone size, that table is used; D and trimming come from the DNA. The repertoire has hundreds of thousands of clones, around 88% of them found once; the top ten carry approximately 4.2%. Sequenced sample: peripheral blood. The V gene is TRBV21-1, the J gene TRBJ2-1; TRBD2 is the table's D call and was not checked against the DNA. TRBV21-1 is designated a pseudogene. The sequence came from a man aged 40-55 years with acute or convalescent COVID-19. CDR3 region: CASSKIGIPSSYNEQFF. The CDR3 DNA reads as TGTGCCAGCAGCAAGATCGGGATCCCAAGCTCCTACAATGAGCAGTTCTTC.